These 12 T cell receptor beta chains came from one sample sequenced in a study of blood T cells in healthy people across ages. A second PCR, run for about 6 to 11 cycles, used a sample-barcoded 5' primer plus a J-beta primer mix. From the 5' RACE reads, TCRdb called clonotypes with MiXCR, one entry per CDR3 protein. Of under 750,000 distinct CDR3 sequences in the sample, roughly 48% are singletons; the top ten hold approximately 23%. Sequenced material: blood. The receptors here all came from an elderly man in good health.

The gene calls are TRBV12-3 or TRBV12-4 and TRBJ2-5; TRBD1 agrees at 7 bases. The junction had 3 bases not matched to a gene; V was cut back by 4 bases and J by 1 base. This CDR3 has 14 residues. This chain's CDR3 is CASSSGQSQETQYF. CDR3 nucleotides: TGTGCCAGCAGTTCGGGACAGTCCCAAGAGACCCAGTACTTC.

The chain links TRBV20-1 to TRBJ1-1; the D gene is possibly TRBD1 (5 bases). CDR3 length equals 11 residues. In germline, CDR1 is DFQATT, CDR2 SNEGSKA (reference sequence). Between the trimmed V and J ends, which lost 3 bases and 6 bases, there was a span of 8 bases. The CDR3 reads CSASQGAEAFF. CDR3 in DNA: TGCAGTGCTAGTCAAGGGGCTGAAGCTTTCTTT.

The gene calls are TRBV4-3 and TRBJ2-1, with 8 positions matching TRBD1. The CDR3 extends over 14 amino acids. V shed 5 bases and J 8 bases; nucleotides not matched to a gene: 8. Germline V gives CDR1 LGHNA, CDR2 YSLEER. The CDR3: CASSGRTGPDEQFF. DNA for the CDR3: TGCGCCAGCAGCGGACGGACAGGGCCGGATGAGCAGTTCTTC.

This clonotype was seen repeatedly, ten times or more. This rearrangement joins TRBV4-1 to TRBJ1-5; D unresolved. The germline gives CDR1 MGHRA, CDR2 YSYEKL. V lost 1 base to trimming and J lost 4 bases, with 11 bases between them. The CDR3 covers 15 residues. The DNA of the CDR3 is TGCGCCAGCAGCCAAGTCATCGGGAGTAATCAGCCCCAGCATTTT. As protein: CASSQVIGSNQPQHF.

On this clonotype itself: A junction boundary mismatches the germline segment, possibly from a read error. J is TRBJ2-1 and V is TRBV7-2; D may be TRBD2 (5 bases). The CDR3 extends over 13 amino acids. CDR1 SGHTA and CDR2 FQGNSA come from the germline V gene. CDR3 DNA: TGTGCCGGCAGCCGCCTAGGGAGTGCGAAACAGTTCTTC. This encodes CAGSRLGSAKQFF.

The sample holds a few counts of this clonotype. This chain uses TRBV20-1 with TRBJ1-2; D gene ambiguous. V was trimmed by 4 bases and J by 10 bases, leaving 16 bases between them. The CDR3 totals 12 residues. Germline CDR1 and CDR2: DFQATT and SNEGSKA (reference sequence). Here the CDR3 DNA reads TGCAGTGCTAAGAGCGGAATAGTTGACTACACCTTC. Amino acids: CSAKSGIVDYTF.

The chain links TRBV11-2 to TRBJ2-2, with D unresolved. V was clipped by 1 base and J by 5 bases, with 11 bases between them. Germline loops: CDR1 SGHAT, CDR2 FQNNGV. This CDR3 comprises 15 residues. In nucleotides, the CDR3 is TGTGCCAGCAGCTTAGGGACGGTTTCTACCGGGGAGCTGTTTTTT. It codes for CASSLGTVSTGELFF.

With respect to this clonotype: It may be a read error: a sequence one base away is much more abundant. The rearrangement uses TRBV6-5 and TRBJ2-4, with D perhaps TRBD1 (6 bases). CDR1 and CDR2 (germline): MNHEY, SVGAGI. V lost 5 bases and J 6 bases, leaving 17 bases between the germline ends. CDR3 length equals 15 residues. CDR3 coding DNA: TGTGCCAGCAGTCCAGGGGCCAGCGTGAGAAACATTCAGTACTTC. This codes for CASSPGASVRNIQYF.

This chain links TRBV6-2 or TRBV6-3 with TRBJ2-1, with a possible D match to TRBD2 (6 bases). Between the trimmed V and J ends, which lost 5 bases and 9 bases, there was a span of 23 bases. Germline-derived CDR1 and CDR2 are MNHEY and SVGEGT. This CDR3 has 16 residues. Here the CDR3 reads CASSPPISGLNREQFF. Written as DNA, the CDR3 is TGTGCCAGCAGTCCCCCCATTAGCGGATTGAACCGTGAGCAGTTCTTC.

The V and J genes are TRBV7-8 and TRBJ1-4; D is possibly TRBD1 (5 bases). The CDR3 is 15 residues long. The ends were cut back, 5 bases at V and 4 bases at J, with 14 bases in the middle. Germline assignment: CDR1 SGHVS and CDR2 FQNEAQ. The CDR3 sequence: CASSRRGRDNEKLFF. CDR3 DNA sequence: TGTGCCAGCAGCCGCCGGGGGAGGGATAATGAAAAACTGTTTTTT.

The sample holds many counts of this clonotype. The chain combines TRBV29-1 with TRBJ2-1; no reliable D call. CDR3 length: 11 amino acids. Germline V gene data show CDR1 as SQVTM and CDR2 as ANQGSEA. Trimming shortened V by 3 bases and J by 3 bases, and 3 bases separated the two germline ends. The DNA of the CDR3 is TGCAGCGTTGAGGGCTACAATGAGCAGTTCTTC. Translation gives CSVEGYNEQFF.

Turning to this clonotype: The junction departs from germline at one end; a sequencing error may be responsible. The chain couples TRBV4-3 to TRBJ2-3; D is perhaps TRBD1 or TRBD2 (5 bases each). Per the germline V gene, CDR1 is LGHNA and CDR2 is YSLEER. CDR3 length: 13 amino acids. CDR3 nucleotides: TGCGCCGGCAGCCACTTGGGGGCAGATACGCAGTATTTT. Translated: CAGSHLGADTQYF.